This TCR beta chain was recovered during a study of T cell changes during pregnancy in multiple sclerosis. Using immunoSEQ multiplex PCR, the repertoire was profiled, and TCRdb retains in-frame clones only, with some absent. The sample has some 71,000 clones; 91% are singletons. The CDR3 loop spans 13 amino acids. V trimming: 6 bases; J trimming: 1 base; junction bases outside the gene matches: 4. The germline gives CDR1 GTSNPN, CDR2 SVGIG (reference sequence). The sequencing here drew on CD4+ T cells from peripheral blood mononuclear cells, taken in the third trimester of pregnancy. The chain couples TRBV30 to TRBJ2-3; the match to TRBD1 covers 7 bases. This TCR was sampled from a female donor in good health, enrolled as a control in a pregnancy study. The CDR3: CACDRAGTDTQYF. CDR3 coding DNA: TGTGCCTGCGACAGGGCCGGCACAGATACGCAGTATTTT.